This is a list of T cell receptor beta chains from one sample in a study of beta chain features in type 1 diabetes. This table comes from immunoSEQ multiplex PCR, and its TCRdb copy is limited to in-frame clones, with some not included. This sample has almost 350,000 clones, with roughly 8% found just once. The sample consisted of central memory CD4+ T cells from blood. The source is a woman under 30 in good health. Each CDR3 is given with its conserved first and last residue. Fields, in order: V gene, D gene, J gene, clone size, CDR3 protein, CDR3 DNA. The D gene is left open where the match is weak. Where a row states a size, it is once, few, many or the class of an expanded clone; other rows omit it.

>TRBV6-5|NA|TRBJ2-2|NA
CASRVLGNTGELFF
TGTGCCAGCAGGGTCTTGGGGAACACCGGGGAGCTGTTTTTT
>TRBV6-4|NA|TRBJ1-3|few
CARSGAVGNTIYF
TGTGCCAGATCGGGGGCGGTAGGAAACACCATATATTTT
>TRBV2|NA|TRBJ2-1|few
CASSVWEQFF
TGTGCCAGCAGTGTTTGGGAGCAGTTCTTC
>TRBV7-9|NA|TRBJ2-6|few
CASSLGSHSGANVLTF
TGTGCCAGCAGCTTAGGGTCGCACTCTGGGGCCAACGTCCTGACTTTC
>TRBV29-1|TRBD1|TRBJ2-1|NA
CSVDGGTGIDEQFF
TGCAGCGTTGACGGGGGGACAGGGATTGATGAGCAGTTCTTC
>TRBV7-9|TRBD2|TRBJ2-3|few
CASSLGTSGGTDTQYF
TGTGCCAGCAGCTTAGGGACTAGCGGGGGCACAGATACGCAGTATTTT
>TRBV7-2|TRBD1|TRBJ2-5|medium-sized
CASSSGQGIQETQYF
TGTGCCAGCAGCTCTGGACAGGGGATCCAAGAGACCCAGTACTTC
>TRBV25-1|NA|TRBJ2-1|many
CASSEYNEQFF
TGTGCCAGCAGTGAATACAATGAGCAGTTCTTC
>TRBV4-2|NA|TRBJ1-3|few
CASSQSPFGSGLGNTIYF
TGTGCCAGCAGCCAATCCCCCTTTGGCTCGGGTCTCGGAAACACCATATATTTT
>TRBV4-1|NA|TRBJ2-5|NA
CASSHGGLPGQQETQYF
TGCGCCAGCAGCCATGGGGGGCTACCGGGACAACAAGAGACCCAGTACTTC
>TRBV27|TRBD2|TRBJ2-1|NA
CASSLLVGGRGDNEQFF
TGTGCCAGCAGTTTATTGGTTGGCGGGAGGGGAGACAATGAGCAGTTCTTC